This is a list of T cell receptor beta chains from one sample in a study of blood T cells in healthy people across ages. TCRdb independently ran MiXCR on the 5' RACE reads; one entry per CDR3 protein. The table records approximately 780,000 distinct CDR3 sequences, around a quarter of them present only once. In addition, the sample was reused for a study of T cells of mothers and their children.

Sequenced: blood. Receptors were obtained from a boy younger than 18 in good health. Both conserved end residues are part of each CDR3. A D gene is named only where the DNA matches it firmly. Clone size, where shown, is once, few, many, or a class for clones that have expanded.

v_gene	j_gene	abundance	d_gene	CDR3nt	CDR3aa
TRBV27	TRBJ1-2	-	-	TGTGCCAGCAGTCCGAGCCAACTCGAGTTCAACTATGGCTACACCTTC	CASSPSQLEFNYGYTF
TRBV20-1	TRBJ2-3	few	-	TGCAGTGCTCCGCCTAGCTCTCGGGCAGATACGCAGTATTTT	CSAPPSSRADTQYF
TRBV28	TRBJ1-1	-	-	TGTGCCAGCAGTTTCCCCGGACCTGCGAACACTGAAGCTTTCTTT	CASSFPGPANTEAFF
TRBV4-1	TRBJ2-5	many	TRBD2	TGCGCCAGCAGCCAACCGAAAGCGGGGGCGAGTGGGGAGACCCAGTACTTC	CASSQPKAGASGETQYF
TRBV3-1	TRBJ2-3	few	-	TGTGCCAGCAGCCGCGCTGCAGGAGCTAGCACAGATACGCAGTATTTT	CASSRAAGASTDTQYF
TRBV5-1	TRBJ1-3	-	TRBD1	TGCGCCAGCAGCCCTCTGACAGGGACTGGAAACACCATATATTTT	CASSPLTGTGNTIYF
TRBV7-3	TRBJ2-7	-	TRBD1	TGTGCCAGCAGATTATCGGGACAGGGGTTCTACGAGCAGTACTTC	CASRLSGQGFYEQYF
TRBV4-2	TRBJ2-2	few	-	TGTGCCAGCAGCCAAGAAGGGGCAGCGAACACCGGGGAGCTGTTTTTT	CASSQEGAANTGELFF
TRBV5-1	TRBJ2-1	-	-	TGCGCCAGCACCGAGACGGACATTATAGGCGATGAGCAGTTCTTC	CASTETDIIGDEQFF
TRBV12-3/TRBV12-4	TRBJ2-5	-	-	TGTGCCAGCAGGCCGGGTAGCCAAGAGACCCAGTGTTTC	CASRPGSQETQCF
TRBV12-3/TRBV12-4	TRBJ2-7	few	-	TGTGCCAGCAGTCCAACACAAGGGGGCTCCTACGAGCAGTACTTC	CASSPTQGGSYEQYF
TRBV15	TRBJ1-5	-	-	TGTGCCACCAGCAGAGATCTTGCAGGCCTCAATCAGCCCCAGCATTTT	CATSRDLAGLNQPQHF
TRBV5-1	TRBJ2-7	-	-	TGCGCCAGCAGCTTCGCGCGGGATCTCTACGAGCAGTACTTC	CASSFARDLYEQYF
TRBV10-3	TRBJ2-6	few	TRBD1	TGTGCCATCAGGGACAGGTATTACTCTGGGGCCAACGTCCTGACTTTC	CAIRDRYYSGANVLTF
TRBV20-1	TRBJ2-1	-	-	TGCAGTGCTGGAGGGGCCCTATCCTACAATGAGCAGTTCTTC	CSAGGALSYNEQFF
TRBV11-2	TRBJ2-6	-	TRBD2	TGTGCCAGCAGCTTGAATGCGGGGGCTGGGGCCAACGTCCTGACTTTC	CASSLNAGAGANVLTF
TRBV15	TRBJ2-5	few	TRBD2	TGTGCCACCAGCAGATCGCCCCGGCTAGCGGAGTACCAAGAGACCCAGTACTTC	CATSRSPRLAEYQETQYF
TRBV29-1	TRBJ2-1	-	-	TGCAGCGGAGGTGGGGGAATCTCCTACAATGAGCAGTTCTTC	CSGGGGISYNEQFF
TRBV12-3/TRBV12-4	TRBJ2-5	few	-	TGTGCCAGCAGTATCCGGGACACCACCAAAGAGACCCAGTACTTC	CASSIRDTTKETQYF
TRBV9	TRBJ2-1	few	-	TGTGCCAGCAGCGTCCATTCCGGGACCATGGGGCAGTTCTTC	CASSVHSGTMGQFF
TRBV6-2/TRBV6-3	TRBJ2-1	few	TRBD2	TGTGCCAGCACCTCTAGCGGGGGTAGTGTTGAGCAGTTCTTC	CASTSSGGSVEQFF
TRBV28	TRBJ1-4	many	TRBD1	TGTGCCAGCAGTTTGGGGACAGATAATGAAAAACTGTTTTTT	CASSLGTDNEKLFF
TRBV5-1	TRBJ2-2	-	-	TGCGCCAGCAGTTTAGGACGGGGCGTCTGGGAGCTGTTTTTT	CASSLGRGVWELFF
TRBV7-6	TRBJ2-5	few	TRBD2	TGTGCCAGCAGCAAGGGAGGGGTGGAAGAGACCCAGTACTTC	CASSKGGVEETQYF
TRBV29-1	TRBJ2-7	few	TRBD2	TGCAGCGTTGAGACGACTAGCGGGGCGATCTCCTACGAGCAGTACTTC	CSVETTSGAISYEQYF
TRBV6-2/TRBV6-3	TRBJ2-7	few	-	TGTGCCGCCCACCAGTCCTCCTACGAGCAGTACTTC	CAAHQSSYEQYF
TRBV15	TRBJ2-5	few	TRBD2	TGTGCCACCAGCAGGTCAGCGGGGGGATCGGAGACCCAGTACTTC	CATSRSAGGSETQYF
TRBV20-1	TRBJ1-3	many	-	TGCAGTGCTAGAGATAGGAGCAACTCTGGAAACACCATATATTTT	CSARDRSNSGNTIYF
TRBV29-1	TRBJ2-7	-	-	TGCAGCGTTGAATGGGTGCTCACCCCCTACGAGCAGTACTTC	CSVEWVLTPYEQYF
TRBV5-1	TRBJ2-5	few	TRBD2	TGCGCCAGCAGCTCCACGACTAGCGGGGGGGCCGGTGAGACCCAGTACTTC	CASSSTTSGGAGETQYF
TRBV11-2	TRBJ2-1	-	TRBD2	TGTGCCAGCAGCTTATTTTCGACTAGCGGGGATGAGCAGTTCTTC	CASSLFSTSGDEQFF
TRBV5-1	TRBJ2-2	-	-	TGCGCCAGCAGCTGGGGACTGCTGAACACCGGGGAGCTGTTTTTT	CASSWGLLNTGELFF
TRBV27	TRBJ2-7	few	-	TGTGCCAGCAGACTATCAGGGTGGGGCTACGAGCAGTACTTC	CASRLSGWGYEQYF